This T cell receptor (beta chain) originates from a study of follicular helper T cells after annual influenza vaccination. This CDR3 contains 14 residues. Germline values: CDR1 MNHNS, CDR2 SASEGT. Unmatched junction bases numbered 6, after V lost 4 bases and J lost 6 bases. The study's findings and limits: Rare clonotypes were missed; only about 9-23% of cells gave TCRB.

Of note for this clone: Antigen specificity is unknown.

TCRdb's copy holds only in-frame clones and misses some; the assay was immunoSEQ multiplex PCR. The data hold approximately 30,000 clones, with roughly 80% observed a single time. As to time point: 2014-2015 season, pre-vaccination. Non-naive CD4+CXCR5+PD-1+ cTfh were sorted into ICOS+CD38+ and ICOS-CD38- fractions. The sequence was obtained from an adult who received the influenza vaccine. The starting material was CXCR5+ CD38- circulating T follicular helper cells from blood, obtained on the day of influenza vaccination. Subset meaning: circulating Tfh, non-naive CD4+CXCR5+PD-1+ (ICOS+CD38+ or ICOS-CD38-). This chain connects TRBV6-1 to TRBJ2-5; 9 positions match TRBD1. The CDR3 is CASSVGTGRKTQYF. CDR3 coding DNA: TGTGCCAGCAGTGTAGGGACAGGGCGGAAGACCCAGTACTTC.